This T cell receptor beta chain was recorded in a study of blood T cell repertoires in COVID-19. The overall study: COVID-19 samples, acute and convalescent, were from the United States, Italy and Spain.

As handled by the study authors: Estimates of nucleated cell counts were drawn from the amplification of reference gene primers. Assay used: immunoSEQ multiplex PCR; TCRdb lists only in-frame clones, some missing. V, J and clone size are taken as reported in that table, and D and trimming were inferred from the DNA itself. The sample records a few hundred thousand clones, roughly 88% being singletons. This clonotype was sampled from a man younger than 35 who had recovered from COVID-19. The sample comprised PBMCs or T cells enriched from blood (not recorded which).

CDR3 loop: CARRLADSSYNEQFF. The DNA of the CDR3 is TGTGCCAGGCGACTAGCCGACAGCTCCTACAATGAGCAGTTCTTC. The V gene is TRBV2, the J gene TRBJ2-1; 7 bases are shared with TRBD2. The CDR3 has 15 amino acids. CDR1 is SNHLY, CDR2 FYNNEI, per germline. V shed 9 bases and J 0 bases; nucleotides not matched to a gene: 8.